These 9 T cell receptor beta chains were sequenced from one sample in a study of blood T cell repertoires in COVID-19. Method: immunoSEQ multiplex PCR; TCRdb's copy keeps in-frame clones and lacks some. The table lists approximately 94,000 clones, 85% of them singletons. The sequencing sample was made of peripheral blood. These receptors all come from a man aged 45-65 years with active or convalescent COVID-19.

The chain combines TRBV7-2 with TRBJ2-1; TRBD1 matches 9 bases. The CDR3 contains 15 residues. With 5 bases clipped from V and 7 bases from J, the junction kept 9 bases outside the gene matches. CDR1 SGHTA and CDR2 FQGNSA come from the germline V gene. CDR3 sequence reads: CASSPATGGRNEQFF. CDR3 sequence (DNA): TGTGCCAGCAGCCCGGCGACAGGGGGGAGGAATGAGCAGTTCTTC. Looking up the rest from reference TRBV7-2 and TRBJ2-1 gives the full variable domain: GAGVSQSPSNKVTEKGKDVELRCDPISGHTALYWYRQSLGQGLEFLIYFQGNSAPDKSGLPSDRFSAERTGGSVSTLTIQRTQQEDSAVYLCASSPATGGRNEQFFGPGTRLTVL.

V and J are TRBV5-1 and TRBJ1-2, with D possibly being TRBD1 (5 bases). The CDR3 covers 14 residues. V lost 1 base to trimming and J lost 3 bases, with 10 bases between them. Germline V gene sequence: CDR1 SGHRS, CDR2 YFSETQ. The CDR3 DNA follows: TGCGCCAGCAGCTTGATTCCGGGGGACTATGGCTACACCTTC. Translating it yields CASSLIPGDYGYTF.

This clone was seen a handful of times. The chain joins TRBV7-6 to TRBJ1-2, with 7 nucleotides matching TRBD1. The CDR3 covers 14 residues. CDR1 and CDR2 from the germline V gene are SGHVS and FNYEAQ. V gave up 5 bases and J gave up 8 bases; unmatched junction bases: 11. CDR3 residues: CASSRGGGAEGYTF. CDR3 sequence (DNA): TGTGCCAGCAGCCGCGGAGGGGGCGCGGAGGGCTACACCTTC. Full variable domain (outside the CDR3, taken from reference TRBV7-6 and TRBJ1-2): GAGVSQSPRYKVTKRGQDVALRCDPISGHVSLYWYRQALGQGPEFLTYFNYEAQQDKSGLPNDRFSAERPEGSISTLTIQRTEQRDSAMYRCASSRGGGAEGYTFGSGTRLTVV.

CDR3: CATSDSGWTGDILGNQPQHF. For the CDR3, the DNA is TGTGCCACCAGTGATTCAGGTTGGACAGGGGATATTCTGGGGAATCAGCCCCAGCATTTT. V usage is TRBV24-1 and J usage is TRBJ1-5; 9 bases match TRBD1. Trimming removed 2 bases from V and 4 bases from J; junction bases left unmatched: 17. In germline, CDR1 is KGHDR, CDR2 SFDVKD. This CDR3 has 20 residues.

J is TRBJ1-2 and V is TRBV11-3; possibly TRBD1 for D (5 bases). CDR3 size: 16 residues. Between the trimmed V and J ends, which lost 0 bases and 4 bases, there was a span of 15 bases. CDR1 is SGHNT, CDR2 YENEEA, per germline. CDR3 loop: CASSLDRGGAAYGYTF. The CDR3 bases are TGTGCCAGCAGCTTAGATCGCGGGGGAGCGGCCTATGGCTACACCTTC.

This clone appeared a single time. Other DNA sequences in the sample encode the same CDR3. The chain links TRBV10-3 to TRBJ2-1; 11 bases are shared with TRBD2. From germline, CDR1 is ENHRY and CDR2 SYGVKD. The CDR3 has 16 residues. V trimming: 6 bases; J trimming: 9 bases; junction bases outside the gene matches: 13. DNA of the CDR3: TGTGCCATCAGCAGAAAAGGACTAGCGGGTTCAAGTGAGCAGTTCTTC. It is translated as CAISRKGLAGSSEQFF.

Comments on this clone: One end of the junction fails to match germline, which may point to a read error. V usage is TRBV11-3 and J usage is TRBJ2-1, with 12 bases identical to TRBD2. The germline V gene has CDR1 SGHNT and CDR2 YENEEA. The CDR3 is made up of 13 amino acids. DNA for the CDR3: TGTGCCAGCAGCTTAGATCGCCTAGCGGGGGGGATCTTC. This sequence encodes CASSLDRLAGGIF.

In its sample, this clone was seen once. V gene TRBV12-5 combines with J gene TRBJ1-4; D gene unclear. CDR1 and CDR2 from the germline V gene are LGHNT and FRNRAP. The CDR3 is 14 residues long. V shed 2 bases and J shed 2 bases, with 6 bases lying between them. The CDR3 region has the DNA TGTGCTAGTGGTTTGCGTGGCACTAATGAAAAACTGTTTTTT. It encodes CASGLRGTNEKLFF.

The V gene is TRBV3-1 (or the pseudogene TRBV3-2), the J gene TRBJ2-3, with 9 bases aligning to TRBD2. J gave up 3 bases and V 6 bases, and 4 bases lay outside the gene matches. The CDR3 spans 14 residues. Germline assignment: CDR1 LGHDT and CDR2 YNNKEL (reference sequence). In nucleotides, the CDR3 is TGTGCCAGCAGTGAAGCGGGAGGTACAGATACGCAGTATTTT. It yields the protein CASSEAGGTDTQYF.